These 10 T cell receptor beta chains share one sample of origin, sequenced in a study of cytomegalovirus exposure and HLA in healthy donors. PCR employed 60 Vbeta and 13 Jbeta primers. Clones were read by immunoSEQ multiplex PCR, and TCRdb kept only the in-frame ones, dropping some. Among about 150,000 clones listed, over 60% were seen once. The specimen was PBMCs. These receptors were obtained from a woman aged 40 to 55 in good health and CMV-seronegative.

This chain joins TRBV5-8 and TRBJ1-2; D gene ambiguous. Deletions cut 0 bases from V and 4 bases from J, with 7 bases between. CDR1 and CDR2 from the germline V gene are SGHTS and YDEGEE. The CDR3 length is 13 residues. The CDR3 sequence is CASSLARGYGYTF. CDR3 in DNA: TGTGCCAGCAGCTTGGCTCGGGGCTATGGCTACACCTTC.

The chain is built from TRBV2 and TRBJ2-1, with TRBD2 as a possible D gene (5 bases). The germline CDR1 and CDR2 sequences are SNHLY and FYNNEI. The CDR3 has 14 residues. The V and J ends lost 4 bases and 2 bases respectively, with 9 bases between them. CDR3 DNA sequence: TGTGCCAGCAGTGGAGGGTCCCCCTACAATGAGCAGTTCTTC. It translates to CASSGGSPYNEQFF.

The CDR3 is CASREGTEAFF. CDR3 coding DNA: TGTGCCAGCAGGGAGGGTACTGAAGCTTTCTTT. The chain employs TRBV6-6 and TRBJ1-1; D gene unclear. CDR1 MNHNY and CDR2 SVGAGI come from the germline V gene (reference sequence). Trimming took off 6 bases at V and 5 bases at J, with 7 bases between the two ends. The CDR3 totals 11 residues.

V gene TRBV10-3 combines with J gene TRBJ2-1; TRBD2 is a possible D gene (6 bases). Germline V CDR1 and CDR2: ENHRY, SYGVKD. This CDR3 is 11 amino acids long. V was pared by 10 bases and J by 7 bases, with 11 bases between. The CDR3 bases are TGTGCCACCGACGGGGGAAATGAGCAGTTCTTC. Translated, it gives CATDGGNEQFF.

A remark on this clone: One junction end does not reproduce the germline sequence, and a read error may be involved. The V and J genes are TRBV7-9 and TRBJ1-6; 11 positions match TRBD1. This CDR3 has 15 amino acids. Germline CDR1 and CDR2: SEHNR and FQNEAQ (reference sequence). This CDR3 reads CSSSFGQGATSPLHF. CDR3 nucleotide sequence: TGTTCCAGCAGCTTCGGACAGGGGGCGACCTCACCCCTCCACTTT.

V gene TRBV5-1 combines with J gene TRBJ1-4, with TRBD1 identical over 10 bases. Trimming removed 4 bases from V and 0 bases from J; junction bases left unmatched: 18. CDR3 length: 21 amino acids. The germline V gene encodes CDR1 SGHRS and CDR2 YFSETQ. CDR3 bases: TGCGCCAGCAGCACCCCCCTCCCGGGACAGGGGAAAAGTGCAACTAATGAAAAACTGTTTTTT. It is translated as CASSTPLPGQGKSATNEKLFF. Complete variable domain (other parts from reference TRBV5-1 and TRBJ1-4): KAGVTQTPRYLIKTRGQQVTLSCSPISGHRSVSWYQQTPGQGLQFLFEYFSETQRNKGNFPGRFSGRQFSNSRSEMNVSTLELGDSALYLCASSTPLPGQGKSATNEKLFFGSGTQLSVL.

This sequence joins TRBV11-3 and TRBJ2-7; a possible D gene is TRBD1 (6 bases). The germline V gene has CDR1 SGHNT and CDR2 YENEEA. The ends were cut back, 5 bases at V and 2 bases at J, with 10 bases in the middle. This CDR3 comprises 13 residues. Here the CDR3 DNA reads TGTGCCAGCAGCCGGGGACACCCCTACGAGCAGTACTTC. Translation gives CASSRGHPYEQYF.

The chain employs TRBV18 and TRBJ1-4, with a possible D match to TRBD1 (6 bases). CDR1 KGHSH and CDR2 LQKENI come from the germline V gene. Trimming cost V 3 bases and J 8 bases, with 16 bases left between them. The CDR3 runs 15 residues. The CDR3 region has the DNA TGTGCCAGCTCACCCGACAGGTTCGGTTCAGAAAAACTGTTTTTT. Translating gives CASSPDRFGSEKLFF.

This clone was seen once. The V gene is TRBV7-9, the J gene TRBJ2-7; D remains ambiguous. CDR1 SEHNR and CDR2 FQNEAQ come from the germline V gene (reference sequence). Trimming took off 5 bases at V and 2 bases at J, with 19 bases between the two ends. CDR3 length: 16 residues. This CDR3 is CASSPYFSAETYEQYF. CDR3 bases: TGTGCCAGCAGCCCATATTTCAGCGCGGAAACCTACGAGCAGTACTTC.

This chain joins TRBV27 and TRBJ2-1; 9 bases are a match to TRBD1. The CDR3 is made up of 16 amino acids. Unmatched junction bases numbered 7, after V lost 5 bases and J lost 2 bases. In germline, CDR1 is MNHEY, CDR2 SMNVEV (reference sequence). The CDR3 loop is CASSRPGTGPYNEQFF. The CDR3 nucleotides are TGTGCCAGCAGTCGCCCCGGGACAGGGCCCTACAATGAGCAGTTCTTC.